The 16 T cell receptor beta chains in this list originate from one sample, sequenced in a study of human T cells and chemical hapten exposure. The time point denotes: patch test 1, 2 weeks after DPC sensitization. Treatment described: therapeutic diphenylcyclopropenone sensitization with weekly scalp DPC. TCRdb independently ran MiXCR on the RACE reads; one entry per CDR3 protein. The sample has around 160,000 distinct CDR3 sequences, around 15% seen once. Sequencing was performed on whole blood, taken in connection with sensitization to the hapten diphenylcyclopropenone (DPC). The receptors shown here come from a woman in her 30s with alopecia areata. Some clones in this sample may be carry-over from other donors' samples.

The V and J genes are TRBV6-2 or TRBV6-3 and TRBJ2-7, with TRBD1 matching 12 bases. CDR1 MNHEY and CDR2 SVGEGT come from the germline V gene. This CDR3 has 15 residues. The J segment lost 7 bases and the V segment lost 5 bases, leaving 9 bases of the junction unmatched. The CDR3 spells CASSVRGQGAREQYF. The CDR3 region has the DNA TGTGCCAGCAGTGTTCGGGGACAGGGGGCTCGGGAGCAGTACTTC.

The V and J genes are TRBV5-6 and TRBJ2-7, with D possibly TRBD2 on 6 matching bases. Trimming took 3 bases from V and 4 from J, leaving 17 bases between them. The CDR3 contains 15 residues. Germline V gene lookup returns CDR1 SGHDT and CDR2 YYEEEE. CDR3 DNA: TGTGCCAGCAGCTCCCCGAAGTTGCGGGGTTACGAGCAGTACTTC. Amino acid sequence: CASSSPKLRGYEQYF.

The V and J genes are TRBV28 and TRBJ2-1, with TRBD1 identical over 10 bases. The CDR3 is 15 amino acids. The junction had 8 bases not matched to a gene; V was cut back by 3 bases and J by 9 bases. Germline CDR1 is MDHEN and CDR2 is SYDVKM. DNA of the CDR3: TGTGCCAGCAGTTTTGGGGGGACAGGGGTCGGTGAGCAGTTCTTC. This gives the protein CASSFGGTGVGEQFF.

V gene TRBV10-3 combines with J gene TRBJ2-5; 11 bases fit TRBD2. This CDR3 has 15 residues. With 6 bases clipped from V and 2 bases from J, the junction kept 5 bases outside the gene matches. Looked up from germline, CDR1 is ENHRY and CDR2 is SYGVKD. CDR3 nucleotide sequence: TGTGCCATCAGGAAGACTAGCGGGGATCAAGAGACCCAGTACTTC. Residues: CAIRKTSGDQETQYF.

This clonotype was detected ten times or more. The chain links TRBV28 to TRBJ1-2; no clear D gene. Germline CDR1 MDHEN, CDR2 SYDVKM. The ends were cut back, 2 bases at V and 1 base at J, with 5 bases in the middle. This CDR3 is 13 amino acids long. The CDR3 sequence is CASSLGVNYGYTF. The CDR3 bases are TGTGCCAGCAGTTTAGGGGTTAACTATGGCTACACCTTC.

The J gene is TRBJ2-7, the V gene TRBV11-2, with 10 bases lining up with TRBD2. J was trimmed by 3 bases and V by 2 bases; bases with no gene match: 4. CDR1 and CDR2 from the germline V gene are SGHAT and FQNNGV. The CDR3 sequence is 15 residues long. The CDR3 coding sequence is TGTGCCAGCAGCTTATTTCCTAGCGGGAGCTACGAGCAGTACTTC. As protein: CASSLFPSGSYEQYF.

This clonotype occurred many times. The chain uses TRBV7-9 and TRBJ1-2, with 7 bases that match TRBD1. The CDR3 runs 14 residues. With V trimmed by 3 bases and J by 2 bases, 3 bases remained unmatched. Looked up from germline, CDR1 is SEHNR and CDR2 is FQNEAQ (reference sequence). CDR3 sequence (DNA): TGTGCCAGCAGCTTGGGACAGCCCAACTATGGCTACACCTTC. Amino acids: CASSLGQPNYGYTF.

This clonotype was detected a few times. V is TRBV30 and J is TRBJ1-2; TRBD1 matches at 7 bases. The germline V gene encodes CDR1 GTSNPN and CDR2 SVGIG (reference sequence). The V and J ends lost 0 bases and 5 bases, in that order; junction bases with no gene match: 9. This CDR3 has 15 amino acids. DNA for the CDR3: TGTGCCTGGAGTGTAGAGGACAGGTTATTTTATGGCTACACCTTC. The encoded protein is CAWSVEDRLFYGYTF.

The genes are TRBV5-1 and TRBJ2-1, with D tentatively TRBD2 (6 bases). V lost 0 bases and J 2 bases, leaving 6 bases between the germline ends. Germline V gene data show CDR1 as SGHRS and CDR2 as YFSETQ. This CDR3 region has 14 residues. Here the CDR3 DNA reads TGCGCCAGCAGCTTGGGGACTACCTACAATGAGCAGTTCTTC. It is translated as CASSLGTTYNEQFF.

V is TRBV11-2 and J is TRBJ1-6; D unclear. This CDR3 has 14 amino acids. Trimming removed 1 base at V and 8 bases at J, with 9 bases between. Per the germline V gene, CDR1 is SGHAT and CDR2 is FQNNGV. This CDR3 reads CASSLGANHSPLHF. The CDR3 bases are TGTGCCAGCAGCTTAGGGGCGAATCATTCACCCCTCCACTTT.

The sample holds a few counts of this clonotype. The V gene is TRBV11-2, the J gene TRBJ2-1; 14 nucleotides match TRBD2. The CDR3 consists of 17 residues. Germline CDR1 reads SGHAT; CDR2 reads FQNNGV. Unmatched junction bases numbered 8, after V lost 5 bases and J lost 5 bases. The CDR3 region is CASSLRLAGGPDNEQFF. Here the CDR3 DNA reads TGTGCCAGCAGCCTGAGACTAGCGGGAGGGCCGGACAATGAGCAGTTCTTC.

The chain has TRBV6-2 or TRBV6-3 and TRBJ1-5; tentative D call: TRBD1 (5 bases). This CDR3 is 15 amino acids long. V was clipped by 6 bases and J by 7 bases, with 19 bases between them. CDR1 and CDR2 (germline): MNHEY, SVGEGT. CDR3 in amino acids: CASRPGGTKNQPQHF. The CDR3 DNA reads TGTGCCAGCAGACCCGGAGGGACGAAGAACCAGCCCCAGCATTTT.

The V gene is TRBV12-5, the J gene TRBJ2-5; D is undetermined. V gave up 2 bases and J gave up 3 bases, with 13 bases separating them. CDR3 size: 15 residues. Germline CDR1 reads LGHNT; CDR2 reads FRNRAP. Here the CDR3 reads CASGLRWSQEETQYF. In DNA, the CDR3 is TGTGCTAGTGGTTTGCGTTGGAGCCAGGAAGAGACCCAGTACTTC. Together with reference TRBV12-5 and TRBJ2-5, the CDR3 gives the full variable domain: DARVTQTPRHKVTEMGQEVTMRCQPILGHNTVFWYRQTMMQGLELLAYFRNRAPLDDSGMPKDRFSAEMPDATLATLKIQPSEPRDSAVYFCASGLRWSQEETQYFGPGTRLLVL.

V gene TRBV7-6 combines with J gene TRBJ2-5, with TRBD2 as a possible D gene (6 bases). V lost 0 bases to trimming and J lost 4 bases, with 12 bases between them. The CDR3 loop spans 15 amino acids. The germline gives CDR1 SGHVS, CDR2 FNYEAQ. The CDR3: CASSLARGVRETQYF. The DNA for the CDR3 is TGTGCCAGCAGCTTAGCTCGCGGGGTGAGAGAGACCCAGTACTTC.

This clonotype came up many times. The chain recombines TRBV20-1 with TRBJ2-1; D could derive from TRBD1 or TRBD2 (5 bases each). V lost 5 bases and J 14 bases, leaving 16 bases between the germline ends. The germline gives CDR1 DFQATT, CDR2 SNEGSKA (reference sequence). This CDR3 has 11 amino acids. DNA of the CDR3: TGCAGTGCTCATCGGGACCCGCAAGAGTTCTTC. It codes for CSAHRDPQEFF.

V and J are TRBV5-6 and TRBJ2-1; TRBD2 matches 14 bases. Germline loops: CDR1 SGHDT, CDR2 YYEEEE. V trimming: 4 bases; J trimming: 1 base; junction bases outside the gene matches: 10. This CDR3 is 19 amino acids long. CDR3 region: CASSRPFGLAGGSYNEQFF. The CDR3 DNA reads TGTGCCAGCAGCCGACCATTTGGACTAGCGGGAGGATCCTACAATGAGCAGTTCTTC.